This T cell receptor beta chain is from a study of beta chain features in type 1 diabetes. The study reverse transcribed the entire isolated RNA, so it sequenced expressed TCRB transcripts. Clones were sequenced by immunoSEQ multiplex PCR, and TCRdb holds only the in-frame ones, with some missing. The sample lists about 620,000 clones; around 15% were seen once. The CDR3 has 20 amino acids. CDR1 is MDHEN and CDR2 is SYDVKM in the germline V gene. Trimming pared 3 bases from V and 0 bases from J, leaving 25 bases between. This sequence originates from a man between 18 and 35 years old in good health. The chain has TRBV28 and TRBJ2-3, with D perhaps matching TRBD2 (5 bases). Sequences were obtained from naive CD4+ T cells from blood. DNA for the CDR3: TGTGCCAGCAGTTTTGCTAGCCTCCTCCACCCCGCGACTAGCACAGATACGCAGTATTTT. This codes for CASSFASLLHPATSTDTQYF.